This T cell receptor (beta chain) was identified during a study of identical twins. A single record per CDR3 protein comes from TCRdb applying MiXCR to the 5' RACE reads. The sample consists of about 280,000 distinct CDR3 sequences, less than 9% of them appearing once. V lost 6 bases and J lost 1, with 12 bases in between. The CDR3 is 14 amino acids. CDR1 and CDR2 from the germline V gene are MNHEY and SVGEGT. This same sample was also taken into another study, of yellow fever vaccine responses in identical twins.

The sequence was collected from a woman in her late teens or twenties in good health. The J gene is TRBJ1-1, the V gene TRBV6-2 or TRBV6-3; no clear D. The sample comprised memory (CD45RO+) T cells sorted from blood. The CDR3 nucleotides read TGTGCCAGCAGATTGGGAGGAGAGAACACTGAAGCTTTCTTT. Translating gives CASRLGGENTEAFF.